The present entry profiles one T cell receptor beta chain with its context. The antigen is not known. This sample was included in a study of PD-1 blockade in mismatch repair-deficient tumors. In the study overall: All were previously treated, progressing patients with around 12 mismatch repair-deficient cancer types.

A few pembrolizumab responders had their TCRs sequenced. Profiling relied on immunoSEQ multiplex PCR, and the TCRdb table lists in-frame clones only, not all of them. In the table there are under 95,000 clones, 65% to 85% of which are singletons. General study results and limits: Tumor-resident clones, often absent from pretreatment blood, expanded after pembrolizumab and then contracted.

The CDR3 contains 17 residues. Germline V gene sequence: CDR1 SGHTA, CDR2 FQGTGA. After removal of 1 base from V and 0 bases from J, the junction contained 6 bases not matched to a gene. Sequences were derived from peripheral blood, sampled 12 weeks after starting pembrolizumab. The J gene is TRBJ2-3, the V gene TRBV7-3, with 8 bases aligning to TRBD2. The receptor comes from an adult with mismatch repair-deficient cancer. CDR3 amino acids: CASSLRQTGGSTDTQYF. CDR3 DNA: TGTGCCAGCAGCTTAAGGCAGACGGGAGGGAGCACAGATACGCAGTATTTT.